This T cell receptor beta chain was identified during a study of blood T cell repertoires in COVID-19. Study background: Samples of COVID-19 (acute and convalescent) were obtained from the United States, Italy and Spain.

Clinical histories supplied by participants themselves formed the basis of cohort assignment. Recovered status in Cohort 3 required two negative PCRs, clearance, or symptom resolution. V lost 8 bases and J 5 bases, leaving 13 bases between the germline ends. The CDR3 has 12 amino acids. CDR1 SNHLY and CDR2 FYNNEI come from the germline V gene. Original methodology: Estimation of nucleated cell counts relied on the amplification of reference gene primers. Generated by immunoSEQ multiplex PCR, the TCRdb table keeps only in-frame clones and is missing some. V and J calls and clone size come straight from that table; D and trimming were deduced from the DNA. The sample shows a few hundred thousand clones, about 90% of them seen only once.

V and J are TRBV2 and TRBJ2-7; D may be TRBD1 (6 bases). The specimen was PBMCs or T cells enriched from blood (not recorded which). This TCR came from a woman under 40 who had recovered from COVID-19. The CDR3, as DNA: TGTGCCAGCCATATTACAGGGCACGAGCAGTACTTC. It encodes CASHITGHEQYF.